The next 20 T cell receptor beta chains were all read from a single sample in a study of control samples from healthy donors and cancer patients. The data were produced by immunoSEQ multiplex PCR, yet TCRdb's version contains in-frame clones alone and is incomplete. This table holds 200,000 to 250,000 clones, just under 95% found once. The sample taken for sequencing was blood. Every receptor here comes from a middle-aged man in good health.

This clone was observed a single time. This chain joins TRBV5-4 and TRBJ2-4; no definite D call. Looked up from germline, CDR1 is SGHNT and CDR2 is YYREEE (reference sequence). CDR3 size: 15 residues. Trimming stripped 4 bases from V and 0 bases from J, with 11 bases between. The CDR3 bases are TGTGCCAGCAGCCCCTCGACACTAGCCAAAAACATTCAGTACTTC. Encoded protein: CASSPSTLAKNIQYF.

The rearrangement joins TRBV24-1 to TRBJ2-5, with D possibly being TRBD2 (7 bases). CDR1 and CDR2 (germline): KGHDR, SFDVKD. The CDR3 has 15 amino acids. Trimming pared 5 bases from V and 1 base from J, leaving 13 bases between. The CDR3 sequence: CATSGRGGTQETQYF. The CDR3 DNA follows: TGTGCCACCAGTGGGAGGGGGGGAACCCAAGAGACCCAGTACTTC.

V gene TRBV6-1 combines with J gene TRBJ1-2, with D hard to call. Germline CDR1 reads MNHNS; CDR2 reads SASEGT. Trimming removed 6 bases from V and 2 bases from J, with 22 bases in between. The CDR3 runs to 17 residues. CDR3 amino acids: CASSELPQKKLNYGYTF. The CDR3 DNA follows: TGTGCCAGCAGCGAACTCCCCCAGAAGAAACTGAACTATGGCTACACCTTC.

CDR3: CASSLELGAGDTQYF. In DNA, the CDR3 is TGCGCCAGCAGCTTGGAGTTGGGGGCAGGAGATACGCAGTATTTT. The genes are TRBV5-1 and TRBJ2-3; a possible D gene is TRBD1 (6 bases). Deletions cut 0 bases from V and 5 bases from J, with 13 bases between. Germline values: CDR1 SGHRS, CDR2 YFSETQ. CDR3 length: 15 amino acids.

This clone was picked up one time. This chain connects TRBV7-9 to TRBJ2-7; D may be TRBD1 (6 bases). V gave up 3 bases and J gave up 3 bases, with 12 bases separating them. Germline V gene lookup returns CDR1 SEHNR and CDR2 FQNEAQ (reference sequence). The CDR3 is 14 residues long. The CDR3 region is CASSFGLDSYEQYF. In nucleotides, the CDR3 is TGTGCCAGCAGCTTTGGGTTGGACAGCTACGAGCAGTACTTC. Together with reference TRBV7-9 and TRBJ2-7, the CDR3 gives the full variable domain: DTGVSQNPRHKITKRGQNVTFRCDPISEHNRLYWYRQTLGQGPEFLTYFQNEAQLEKSRLLSDRFSAERPKGSFSTLEIQRTEQGDSAMYLCASSFGLDSYEQYFGPGTRLTVT.

The gene calls are TRBV7-2 and TRBJ1-5, with D tentatively TRBD1 (5 bases). Trimming removed 0 bases from V and 9 bases from J, with 18 bases in between. CDR3 size: 16 residues. Germline CDR1 reads SGHTA; CDR2 reads FQGNSA. This CDR3 reads CASSLAGRVNLGPQHF. CDR3 coding DNA: TGTGCCAGCAGCTTAGCGGGCAGGGTAAATTTGGGGCCCCAGCATTTT.

The V call is TRBV30, the J call TRBJ1-6, with D unclear. The CDR3 runs 13 residues. In germline, CDR1 is GTSNPN, CDR2 SVGIG (reference sequence). V lost 6 bases, J lost 4 bases, and 10 bases lay in between. CDR3 coding DNA: TGTGCCTGTGAACAGAGTTATAATTCACCCCTCCACTTT. Translating it yields CACEQSYNSPLHF. Complete variable domain (other parts from reference TRBV30 and TRBJ1-6): SQTIHQWPATLVQPVGSPLSLECTVEGTSNPNLYWYRQAAGRGLQLLFYSVGIGQISSEVPQNLSASRPQDRQFILSSKKLLLSDSGFYLCACEQSYNSPLHFGNGTRLTVT.

The chain recombines TRBV5-1 with TRBJ1-2; 9 nucleotides line up with TRBD1. Germline V gene data show CDR1 as SGHRS and CDR2 as YFSETQ. J was trimmed by 6 bases and V by 3 bases; bases with no gene match: 9. The CDR3 consists of 15 residues. The CDR3 loop is CASSSLKQGANGYTF. As DNA, the CDR3 is TGCGCCAGCAGCTCATTAAAACAGGGGGCGAATGGCTACACCTTC.

The CDR3 DNA sequence: TGTGCCAGCAGCGCCGGACAGGGCTCGGACTATGGCTACACCTTC. Translating it yields CASSAGQGSDYGYTF. V and J are TRBV7-9 and TRBJ1-2, with 8 bases lining up with TRBD1. J lost 3 bases, V lost 5 bases, and 8 bases had no gene match. Germline V lookup: CDR1 SEHNR, CDR2 FQNEAQ (reference sequence). The CDR3 sequence is 15 residues long.

The J gene is TRBJ2-5, the V gene TRBV2; 8 bases are shared with TRBD2. The CDR3 has 13 amino acids. V lost 6 bases and J lost 5; bases outside the gene matches: 5. Germline assignment: CDR1 SNHLY and CDR2 FYNNEI. The DNA for the CDR3 is TGTGCCAGCAGCTTGGAGCGGGGGGAGACCCAGTACTTC. This codes for CASSLERGETQYF.

The chain is built from TRBV7-3 and TRBJ1-3; D possibly corresponds to TRBD1 (6 bases). Germline V CDR1 and CDR2: SGHTA, FQGTGA. The CDR3 is 15 amino acids. Trimming left V 5 bases short and J 3 bases short, with 14 bases between. This CDR3 reads CASSPEGGYGNTIYF. In DNA, the CDR3 is TGTGCCAGCAGCCCCGAGGGGGGTTATGGAAACACCATATATTTT.

This rearrangement joins TRBV25-1 to TRBJ1-2; D may be TRBD1 (6 bases). The V and J ends lost 1 base and 4 bases respectively, with 7 bases between them. The CDR3 is 13 amino acids. Looked up from germline, CDR1 is MGHDK and CDR2 is SYGVNS. The CDR3 sequence: CASSELDSYGYTF. The CDR3 DNA is TGTGCCAGCAGTGAATTGGACAGCTATGGCTACACCTTC.

This chain joins TRBV4-3 and TRBJ2-3, with 11 bases fitting TRBD1. The CDR3 totals 15 residues. V gave up 3 bases and J gave up 1 base; unmatched junction bases: 0. CDR1 and CDR2 from the germline V gene are LGHNA and YSLEER. The CDR3 sequence: CASSQDRGRTDTQYF. CDR3 DNA: TGCGCCAGCAGCCAGGACAGGGGGCGCACAGATACGCAGTATTTT.

The J gene is TRBJ2-1, the V gene TRBV5-4; D gene ambiguous. This CDR3 contains 15 residues. Germline CDR1 reads SGHNT; CDR2 reads YYREEE (reference sequence). Trimming left V 4 bases short and J 0 bases short, with 11 bases between. The CDR3 is CASSDQSGSYNEQFF. The CDR3, as DNA: TGTGCCAGCAGCGACCAATCGGGCTCCTACAATGAGCAGTTCTTC.

The chain uses TRBV13 and TRBJ1-3; D uncertain. The length of the CDR3 is 14 residues. Between the trimmed V and J ends, which lost 3 bases and 0 bases, there was a span of 6 bases. Germline loops: CDR1 PRHDT, CDR2 FYEKMQ (reference sequence). The CDR3 is CASSLENSGNTIYF. CDR3 bases: TGTGCCAGCAGCTTGGAAAACTCTGGAAACACCATATATTTT.

V usage is TRBV3-1 (or the pseudogene TRBV3-2) and J usage is TRBJ2-1, with 12 bases identical to TRBD2. This CDR3 is built from 16 residues. Looked up from germline, CDR1 is LGHDT and CDR2 is YNNKEL (reference sequence). V lost 3 bases and J lost 5; bases outside the gene matches: 5. CDR3 residues: CASSHQLAGGHNEQFF. The CDR3 DNA follows: TGTGCCAGCAGCCATCAACTAGCGGGGGGCCACAATGAGCAGTTCTTC.

The CDR3 protein is CASSARTAGVTGELFF. For the CDR3, the DNA is TGTGCCAGCAGCGCTCGGACGGCCGGGGTAACCGGGGAGCTGTTTTTT. The chain joins TRBV11-3 to TRBJ2-2; D may be TRBD2 (5 bases). Germline CDR1 SGHNT, CDR2 YENEEA. Trimming took off 5 bases at V and 5 bases at J, with 18 bases between the two ends. The length of the CDR3 is 16 residues.

The V gene is TRBV11-2, the J gene TRBJ2-7, with D possibly matching TRBD1 (6 bases). The germline CDR1 and CDR2 sequences are SGHAT and FQNNGV. The CDR3 spans 12 residues. The V and J ends lost 5 bases and 3 bases respectively, with 8 bases between them. CDR3 sequence (DNA): TGTGCCAGCAGCGTACAGGGCTACGAGCAGTACTTC. It codes for CASSVQGYEQYF.

The chain combines TRBV19 with TRBJ2-2; D is ambiguous. This CDR3 has 15 amino acids. CDR1 is LNHDA and CDR2 is SQIVND in the germline V gene (reference sequence). The V and J ends lost 7 bases and 6 bases respectively, with 18 bases between them. As DNA, the CDR3 is TGTGCCAGTACCTCATGGCGAGGTCGCGCCGGGGAGCTGTTTTTT. This sequence encodes CASTSWRGRAGELFF.

This CDR3 is CASSPSPNTEAFF. The DNA of the CDR3 is TGTGCCAGCTCACCGTCCCCGAACACTGAAGCTTTCTTT. The V and J genes are TRBV18 and TRBJ1-1; D is ambiguous. CDR3 length: 13 residues. Trimming cost V 3 bases and J 1 base, with 6 bases left between them. From germline, CDR1 is KGHSH and CDR2 LQKENI.